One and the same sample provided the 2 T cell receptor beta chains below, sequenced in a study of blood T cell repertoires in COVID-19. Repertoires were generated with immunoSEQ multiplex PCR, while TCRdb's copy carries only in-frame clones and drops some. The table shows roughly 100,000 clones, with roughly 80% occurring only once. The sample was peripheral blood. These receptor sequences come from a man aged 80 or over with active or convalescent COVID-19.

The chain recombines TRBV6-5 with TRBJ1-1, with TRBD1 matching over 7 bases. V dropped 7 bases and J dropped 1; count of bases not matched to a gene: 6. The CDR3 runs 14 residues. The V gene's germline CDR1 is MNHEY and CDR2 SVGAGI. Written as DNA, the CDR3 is TGTGCCAGCACCGGCACAGGGGCGAACACTGAAGCTTTCTTT. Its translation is CASTGTGANTEAFF.

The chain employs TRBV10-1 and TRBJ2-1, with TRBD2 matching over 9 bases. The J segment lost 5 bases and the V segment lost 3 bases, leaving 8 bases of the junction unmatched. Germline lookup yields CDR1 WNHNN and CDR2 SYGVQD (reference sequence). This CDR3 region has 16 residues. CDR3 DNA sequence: TGCGCCAGCAGTGACTCGCTAGCGGGGAGGCACAATGAGCAGTTCTTC. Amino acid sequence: CASSDSLAGRHNEQFF.